Presented here are 9 T cell receptor beta chains from one specimen sequenced in a study of CD8 T cells in Susac syndrome (dated by TCRdb to 2018 to 2020). Library generation was performed with the immunoSEQ multiplex PCR assay. RNA was extracted with the RNeasy kit and 0.5 to 1 ug was reverse transcribed using random hexamers. TCRdb handled the public reads itself, with Q25 trimming in fastp and clone calling in MiXCR, and kept productive beta chains. Each record represents a unique CDR3 protein, reported with the most common genes and DNA among its rows. Present in this sample are some 180,000 distinct CDR3 sequences, approximately 95% of which were seen just once. 0.1% of the sample is taken by the ten largest. Sequenced sample: CD4+ T cells from PBMCs. The receptor source for this set is a human donor in good health.

This clonotype came up once. V and J are TRBV5-1 and TRBJ1-6; TRBD1 aligns across 7 bases. CDR1 is SGHRS and CDR2 is YFSETQ in the germline V gene. CDR3 length: 14 amino acids. The J segment lost 2 bases and the V segment lost 7 bases, leaving 3 bases of the junction unmatched. The CDR3 is CASWDSAYNSPLHF. CDR3 DNA: TGCGCCAGCTGGGACAGTGCCTATAATTCACCCCTCCACTTT.

The genes are TRBV29-1 and TRBJ1-1; possibly TRBD1 for D (6 bases). V was shortened by 8 bases and J by 0 bases, with 13 bases between the two germline ends. CDR1 is SQVTM, CDR2 ANQGSEA, per germline. CDR3 length equals 13 residues. DNA of the CDR3: TGCAGCCTATCAACAGGGTTGAACACTGAAGCTTTCTTT. This gives the protein CSLSTGLNTEAFF.

The J gene is TRBJ1-2, the V gene TRBV15; D is unresolved. CDR3 length equals 11 residues. Germline V gene lookup returns CDR1 LNHNV and CDR2 YYDKDF (reference sequence). V was pared by 1 base and J by 7 bases, with 4 bases between. This CDR3 reads CATSRGGGYTF. In nucleotides, the CDR3 is TGTGCCACCAGCAGAGGCGGTGGCTACACCTTC.

The J gene is TRBJ2-7, the V gene TRBV28, with 9 nucleotides matching TRBD2. V dropped 5 bases and J dropped 4; count of bases not matched to a gene: 3. Germline V gene sequence: CDR1 MDHEN, CDR2 SYDVKM. The CDR3 covers 13 residues. CDR3 coding DNA: TGTGCCAGCAGTCAGAGCGGGGGGTACGAGCAGTACGTC. This codes for CASSQSGGYEQYV.

The rearrangement links TRBV11-2 to TRBJ2-5; TRBD2 aligns across 8 bases. The CDR3 length is 15 residues. V was clipped by 7 bases and J by 4 bases; unmatched bases: 11. Per germline, CDR1 SGHAT and CDR2 FQNNGV. CDR3 protein: CASTLTAGGRETQYF. The CDR3 DNA follows: TGTGCCAGCACCCTCACCGCGGGGGGACGAGAGACCCAGTACTTC.

The rearrangement joins TRBV7-2 to TRBJ1-6, with 8 bases that match TRBD1. CDR3 length: 15 residues. With V trimmed by 2 bases and J by 8 bases, 5 bases remained unmatched. Germline CDR1 is SGHTA and CDR2 is FQGNSA. DNA of the CDR3: TGTGCCAGCAGCTTAAGCAGGGGGCCTTATTCACCCCTCCACTTT. Amino acid sequence: CASSLSRGPYSPLHF.

The V gene is TRBV9, the J gene TRBJ2-7, with D unresolved. The germline gives CDR1 SGDLS, CDR2 YYNGEE. This CDR3 contains 15 residues. Trimming removed 1 base from V and 4 bases from J, with 15 bases in between. CDR3 nucleotide sequence: TGTGCCAGCAGCGTATCCCCGTTGGCAGGATACGAGCAGTACTTC. Translation gives CASSVSPLAGYEQYF.

This chain connects TRBV20-1 to TRBJ2-7; D might be TRBD1 or TRBD2, each matching 5 bases. V was trimmed by 5 bases and J by 3 bases, leaving 11 bases between them. The CDR3 extends over 12 amino acids. Germline V CDR1 and CDR2: DFQATT, SNEGSKA (reference sequence). The CDR3 sequence is CSAEGQGYEQYF. The CDR3 bases are TGCAGTGCTGAGGGGCAGGGCTACGAGCAGTACTTC.

The chain carries TRBV7-2 and TRBJ1-1; 10 positions agree with TRBD1. V shed 5 bases and J 11 bases; nucleotides not matched to a gene: 14. The CDR3 runs 15 residues. Germline loops: CDR1 SGHTA, CDR2 FQGNSA. This chain's CDR3 is CASSRGDRGLNSAFF. The CDR3 DNA sequence: TGTGCCAGCAGCCGGGGGGACAGGGGTTTAAATTCGGCTTTCTTT.